This T cell receptor (beta chain) is from a study of blood T cell repertoires in COVID-19. Study as a whole: Sites across the United States, Italy and Spain contributed samples from acute and convalescent COVID-19. T cells, B-cell-depleted T cells, or PBMCs provided the cDNA or gDNA that served as material.

The authors' processing: From reference gene primer amplification, estimates of nucleated cell counts were derived. The method was immunoSEQ multiplex PCR; TCRdb's version includes in-frame clones alone and lacks a portion of them. V, J and clone size derive from that table, while D and trimming were established from the DNA sequence. This table holds around 300,000 clones, roughly 90% found once. The junction had 3 bases not matched to a gene; V was cut back by 4 bases and J by 3 bases. The CDR3 totals 13 residues. From germline, CDR1 is SGHKS and CDR2 YYEKEE (reference sequence). The sequence came from a woman between 45 and 60 years old with active or convalescent COVID-19. The V gene is TRBV5-5, the J gene TRBJ1-2; TRBD1 agrees at 7 bases. Source material: peripheral blood. The chain's CDR3 is CASSTQGDYGYTF. CDR3 DNA: TGTGCCAGCAGCACCCAGGGGGACTATGGCTACACCTTC.